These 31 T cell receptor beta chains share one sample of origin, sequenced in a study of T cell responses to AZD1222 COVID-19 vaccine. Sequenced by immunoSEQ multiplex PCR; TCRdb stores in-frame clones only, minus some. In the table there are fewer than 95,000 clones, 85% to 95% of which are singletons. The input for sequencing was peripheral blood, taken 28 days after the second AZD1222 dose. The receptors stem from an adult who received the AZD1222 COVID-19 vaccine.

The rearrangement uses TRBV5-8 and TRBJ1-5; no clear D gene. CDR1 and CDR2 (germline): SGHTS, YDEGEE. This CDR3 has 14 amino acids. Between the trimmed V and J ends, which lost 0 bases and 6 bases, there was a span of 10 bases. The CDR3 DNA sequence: TGTGCCAGCAGCTTGGCCTTCTCTGGTCAGCCCCAGCATTTT. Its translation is CASSLAFSGQPQHF. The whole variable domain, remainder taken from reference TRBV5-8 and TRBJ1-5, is EAGVTQSPTHLIKTRGQQATLRCSPISGHTSVYWYQQALGLGLQFLLWYDEGEERNRGNFPPRFSGRQFPNYSSELNVNALELEDSALYLCASSLAFSGQPQHFGDGTRLSIL.

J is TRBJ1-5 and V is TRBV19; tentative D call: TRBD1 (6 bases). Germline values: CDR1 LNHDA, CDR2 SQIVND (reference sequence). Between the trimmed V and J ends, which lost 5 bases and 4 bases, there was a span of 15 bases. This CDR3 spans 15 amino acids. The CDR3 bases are TGTGCCAGTAGTGCTGGGGGGACACTTAATCAGCCCCAGCATTTT. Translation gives CASSAGGTLNQPQHF.

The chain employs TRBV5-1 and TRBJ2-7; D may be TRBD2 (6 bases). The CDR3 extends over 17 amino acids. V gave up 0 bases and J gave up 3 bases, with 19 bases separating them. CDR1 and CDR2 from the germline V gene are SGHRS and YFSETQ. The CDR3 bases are TGCGCCAGCAGCTTGGGGGGGATGGATAGCGGAAACTACGAGCAGTACTTC. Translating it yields CASSLGGMDSGNYEQYF.

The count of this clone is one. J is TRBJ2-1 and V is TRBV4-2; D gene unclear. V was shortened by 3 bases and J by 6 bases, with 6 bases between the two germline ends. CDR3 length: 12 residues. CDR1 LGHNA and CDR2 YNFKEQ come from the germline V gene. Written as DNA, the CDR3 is TGTGCCAGCAGCCACAGCACCAATGAGCAGTTCTTC. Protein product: CASSHSTNEQFF.

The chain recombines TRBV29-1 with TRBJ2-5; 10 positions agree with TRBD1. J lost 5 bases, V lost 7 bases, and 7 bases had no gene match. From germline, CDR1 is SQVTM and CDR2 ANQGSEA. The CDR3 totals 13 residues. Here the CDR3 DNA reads TGCAGCGGGCGACAGGGGGCTGGGGAGACCCAGTACTTC. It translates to CSGRQGAGETQYF. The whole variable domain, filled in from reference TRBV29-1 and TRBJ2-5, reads SAVISQKPSRDICQRGTSLTIQCQVDSQVTMMFWYRQQPGQSLTLIATANQGSEATYESGFVIDKFPISRPNLTFSTLTVSNMSPEDSSIYLCSGRQGAGETQYFGPGTRLLVL.

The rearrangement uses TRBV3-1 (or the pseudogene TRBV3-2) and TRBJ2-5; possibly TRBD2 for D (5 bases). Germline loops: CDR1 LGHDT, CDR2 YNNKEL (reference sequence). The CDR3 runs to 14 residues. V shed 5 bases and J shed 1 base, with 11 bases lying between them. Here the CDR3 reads CASSTRLPQETQYF. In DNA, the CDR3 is TGTGCCAGCAGCACCCGACTACCCCAAGAGACCCAGTACTTC.

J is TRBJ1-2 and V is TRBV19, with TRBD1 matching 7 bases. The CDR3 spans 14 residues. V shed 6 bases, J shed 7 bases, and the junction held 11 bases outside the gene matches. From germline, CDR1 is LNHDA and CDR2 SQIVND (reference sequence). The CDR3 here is CASSYRGPEAGYTF. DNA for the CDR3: TGTGCCAGTAGCTACAGGGGCCCGGAAGCTGGCTACACCTTC.

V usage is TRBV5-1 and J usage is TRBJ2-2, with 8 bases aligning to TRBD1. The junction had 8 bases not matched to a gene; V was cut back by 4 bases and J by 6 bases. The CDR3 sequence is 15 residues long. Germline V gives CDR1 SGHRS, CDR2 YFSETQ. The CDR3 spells CASSGTAGGPGELFF. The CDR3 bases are TGCGCCAGCAGCGGCACGGCAGGGGGCCCCGGGGAGCTGTTTTTT.

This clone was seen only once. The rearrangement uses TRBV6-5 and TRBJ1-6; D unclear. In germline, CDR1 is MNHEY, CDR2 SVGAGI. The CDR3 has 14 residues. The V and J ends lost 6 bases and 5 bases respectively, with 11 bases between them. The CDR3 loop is CASRPRHDNSPLHF. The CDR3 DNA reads TGTGCCAGCAGGCCTCGACACGATAATTCACCCCTCCACTTT.

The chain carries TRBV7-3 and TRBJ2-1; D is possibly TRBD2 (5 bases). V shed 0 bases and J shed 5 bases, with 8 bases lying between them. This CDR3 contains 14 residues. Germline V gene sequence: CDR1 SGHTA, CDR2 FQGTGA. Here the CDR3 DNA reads TGTGCCAGCAGCTTAACGTTGGGAGACAATGAGCAGTTCTTC. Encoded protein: CASSLTLGDNEQFF.

The CDR3 DNA reads TGTGCCAGCAGCTTCTTGGGGGGGGACACTGAAGCTTTCTTT. It codes for CASSFLGGDTEAFF. V usage is TRBV11-2 and J usage is TRBJ1-1; D might be TRBD1 (5 bases). The CDR3 is 14 amino acids. The V and J ends lost 3 bases and 3 bases respectively, with 11 bases between them. Germline CDR1 SGHAT, CDR2 FQNNGV.

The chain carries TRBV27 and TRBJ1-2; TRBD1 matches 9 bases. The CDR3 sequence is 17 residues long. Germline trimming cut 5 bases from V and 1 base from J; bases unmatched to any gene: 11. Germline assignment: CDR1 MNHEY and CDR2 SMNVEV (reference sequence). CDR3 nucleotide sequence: TGTGCCAGCAGTCCACTGACCGGGACAGGGCTTAACTATGGCTACACCTTC. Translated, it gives CASSPLTGTGLNYGYTF.

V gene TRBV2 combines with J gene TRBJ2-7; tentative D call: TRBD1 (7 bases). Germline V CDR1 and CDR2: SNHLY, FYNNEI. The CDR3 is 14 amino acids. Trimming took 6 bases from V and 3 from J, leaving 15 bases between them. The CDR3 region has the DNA TGTGCCAGCAGGCGGGCAGGGGGGAACTACGAGCAGTACTTC. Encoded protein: CASRRAGGNYEQYF.

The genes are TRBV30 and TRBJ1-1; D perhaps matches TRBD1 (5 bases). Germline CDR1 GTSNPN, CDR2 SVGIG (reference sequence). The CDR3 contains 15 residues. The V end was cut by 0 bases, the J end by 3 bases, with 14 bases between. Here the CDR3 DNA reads TGTGCCTGGAGTGTGGCAGGGCAGCGGGACACTGAAGCTTTCTTT. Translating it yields CAWSVAGQRDTEAFF.

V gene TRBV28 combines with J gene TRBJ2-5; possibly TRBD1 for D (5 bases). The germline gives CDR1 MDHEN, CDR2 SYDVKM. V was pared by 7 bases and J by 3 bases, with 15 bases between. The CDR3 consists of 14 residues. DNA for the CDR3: TGTGCCAGCATCCCGACGGTAGGGGAAGAGACCCAGTACTTC. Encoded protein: CASIPTVGEETQYF.

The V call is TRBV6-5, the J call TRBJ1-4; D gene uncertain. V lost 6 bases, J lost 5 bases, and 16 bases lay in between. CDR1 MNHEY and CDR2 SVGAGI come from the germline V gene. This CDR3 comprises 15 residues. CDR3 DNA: TGTGCCAGCAGCCACCCGCAGGACCGCAATGAAAAACTGTTTTTT. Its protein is CASSHPQDRNEKLFF.

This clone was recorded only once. The CDR3 here is CASSYPPRVAGGPDTQYF. The CDR3 nucleotides read TGTGCCAGCAGTTACCCCCCCAGAGTTGCGGGAGGGCCGGATACGCAGTATTTT. This chain uses TRBV6-2 or TRBV6-3 with TRBJ2-3; 9 bases match TRBD2. The ends lost 2 bases at V and 6 bases at J; junction bases unmatched: 15. Germline-derived CDR1 and CDR2 are MNHEY and SVGEGT. The CDR3 runs to 18 residues.

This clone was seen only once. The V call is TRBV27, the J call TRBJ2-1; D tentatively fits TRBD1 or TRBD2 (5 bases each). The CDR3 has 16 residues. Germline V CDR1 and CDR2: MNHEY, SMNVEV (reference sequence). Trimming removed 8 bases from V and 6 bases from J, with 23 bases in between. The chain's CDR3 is CASSPGATGTTNEQFF. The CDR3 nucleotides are TGTGCCAGCTCTCCCGGCGCTACCGGGACGACCAATGAGCAGTTCTTC.

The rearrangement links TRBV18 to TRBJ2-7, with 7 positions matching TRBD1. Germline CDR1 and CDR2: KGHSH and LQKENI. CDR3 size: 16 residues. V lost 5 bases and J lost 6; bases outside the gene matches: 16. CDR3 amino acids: CASSNTGAPPTTEQYF. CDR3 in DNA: TGTGCCAGCTCAAACACAGGGGCCCCCCCTACTACCGAGCAGTACTTC. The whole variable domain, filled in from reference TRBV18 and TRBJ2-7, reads NAGVMQNPRHLVRRRGQEARLRCSPMKGHSHVYWYRQLPEEGLKFMVYLQKENIIDESGMPKERFSAEFPKEGPSILRIQQVVRGDSAAYFCASSNTGAPPTTEQYFGPGTRLTVT.

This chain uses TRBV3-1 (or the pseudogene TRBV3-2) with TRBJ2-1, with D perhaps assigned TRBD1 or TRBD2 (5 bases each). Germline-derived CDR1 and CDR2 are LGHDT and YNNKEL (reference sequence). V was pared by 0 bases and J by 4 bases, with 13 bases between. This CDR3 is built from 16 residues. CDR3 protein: CASSQDRGPLYNEQFF. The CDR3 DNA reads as TGTGCCAGCAGCCAAGATCGGGGACCCCTATACAATGAGCAGTTCTTC.

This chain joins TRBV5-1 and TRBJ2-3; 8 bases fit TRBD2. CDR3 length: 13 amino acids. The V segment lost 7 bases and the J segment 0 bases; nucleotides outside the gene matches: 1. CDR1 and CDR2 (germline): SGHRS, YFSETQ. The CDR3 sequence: CASSSGSTDTQYF. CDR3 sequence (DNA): TGCGCCAGCTCTAGCGGGAGCACAGATACGCAGTATTTT.

The CDR3 protein is CASSRRDRDFRPLHF. CDR3 in DNA: TGTGCCAGCTCTCGACGGGACAGGGATTTCAGGCCCCTCCACTTT. The chain recombines TRBV18 with TRBJ1-6; 9 nucleotides align to TRBD1. Trimming removed 6 bases from V and 13 bases from J; junction bases left unmatched: 13. Germline CDR1 KGHSH, CDR2 LQKENI. The CDR3 is made up of 15 amino acids.

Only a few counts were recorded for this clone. CDR3: CAWSRNTEAFF. CDR3 nucleotide sequence: TGTGCCTGGTCAAGAAACACTGAAGCTTTCTTT. The chain couples TRBV30 to TRBJ1-1; D ambiguous. CDR1 is GTSNPN and CDR2 is SVGIG in the germline V gene (reference sequence). The CDR3 is 11 amino acids. Trimming shortened V by 5 bases and J by 2 bases, and 6 bases separated the two germline ends.

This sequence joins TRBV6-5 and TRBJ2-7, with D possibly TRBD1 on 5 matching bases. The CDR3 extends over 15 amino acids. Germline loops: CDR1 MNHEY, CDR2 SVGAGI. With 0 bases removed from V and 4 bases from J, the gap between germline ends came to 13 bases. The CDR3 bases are TGTGCCAGCAGTTACTCGATCGGCAGGGCGTACGAGCAGTACTTC. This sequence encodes CASSYSIGRAYEQYF.

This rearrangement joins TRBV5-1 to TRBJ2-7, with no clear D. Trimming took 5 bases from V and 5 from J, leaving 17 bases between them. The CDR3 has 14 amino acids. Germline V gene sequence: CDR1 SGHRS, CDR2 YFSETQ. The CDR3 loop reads CASSVKQEPNEQYF. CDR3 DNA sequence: TGCGCCAGCAGTGTTAAGCAGGAGCCTAACGAGCAGTACTTC.

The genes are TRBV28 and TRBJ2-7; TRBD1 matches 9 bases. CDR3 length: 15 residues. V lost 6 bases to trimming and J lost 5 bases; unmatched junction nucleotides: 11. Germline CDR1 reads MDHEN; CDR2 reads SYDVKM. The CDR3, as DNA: TGTGCCAGCAGCCTCCAGACAGGGGGTTTGAACGAGCAGTACTTC. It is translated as CASSLQTGGLNEQYF.

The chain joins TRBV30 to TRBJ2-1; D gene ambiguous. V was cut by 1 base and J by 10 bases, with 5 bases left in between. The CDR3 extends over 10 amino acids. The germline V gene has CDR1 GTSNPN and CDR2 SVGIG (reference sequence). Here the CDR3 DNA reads TGTGCCTGGAGTGCCGGGGAGCAGTTCTTC. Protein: CAWSAGEQFF.

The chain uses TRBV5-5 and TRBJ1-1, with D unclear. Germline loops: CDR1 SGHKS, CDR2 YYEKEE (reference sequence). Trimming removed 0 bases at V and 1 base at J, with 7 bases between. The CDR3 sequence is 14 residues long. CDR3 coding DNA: TGTGCCAGCAGCTTGGTACAGCAGAACACTGAAGCTTTCTTT. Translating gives CASSLVQQNTEAFF. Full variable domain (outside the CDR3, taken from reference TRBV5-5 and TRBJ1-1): DAGVTQSPTHLIKTRGQQVTLRCSPISGHKSVSWYQQVLGQGPQFIFQYYEKEERGRGNFPDRFSARQFPNYSSELNVNALLLGDSALYLCASSLVQQNTEAFFGQGTRLTVV.

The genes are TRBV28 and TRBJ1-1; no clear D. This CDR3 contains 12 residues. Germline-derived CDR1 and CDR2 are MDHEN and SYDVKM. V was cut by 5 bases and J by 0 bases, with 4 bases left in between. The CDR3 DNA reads TGTGCCAGCAGTCTCATGAACACTGAAGCTTTCTTT. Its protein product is CASSLMNTEAFF.

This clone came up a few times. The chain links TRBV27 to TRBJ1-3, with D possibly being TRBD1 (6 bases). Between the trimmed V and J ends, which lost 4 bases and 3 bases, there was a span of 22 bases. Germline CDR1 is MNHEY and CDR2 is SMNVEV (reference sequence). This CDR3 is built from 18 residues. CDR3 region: CASSSTSSYRANGNTIYF. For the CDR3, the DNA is TGTGCCAGCAGTTCAACCTCCTCATACAGGGCTAATGGAAACACCATATATTTT.

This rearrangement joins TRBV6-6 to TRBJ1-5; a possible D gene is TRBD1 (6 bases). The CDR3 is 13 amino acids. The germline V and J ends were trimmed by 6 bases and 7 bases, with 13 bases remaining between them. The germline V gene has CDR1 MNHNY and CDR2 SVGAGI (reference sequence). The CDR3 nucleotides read TGTGCCAGCAGGGTAGGACAGCCGCAGCCCCAGCATTTT. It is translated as CASRVGQPQPQHF.